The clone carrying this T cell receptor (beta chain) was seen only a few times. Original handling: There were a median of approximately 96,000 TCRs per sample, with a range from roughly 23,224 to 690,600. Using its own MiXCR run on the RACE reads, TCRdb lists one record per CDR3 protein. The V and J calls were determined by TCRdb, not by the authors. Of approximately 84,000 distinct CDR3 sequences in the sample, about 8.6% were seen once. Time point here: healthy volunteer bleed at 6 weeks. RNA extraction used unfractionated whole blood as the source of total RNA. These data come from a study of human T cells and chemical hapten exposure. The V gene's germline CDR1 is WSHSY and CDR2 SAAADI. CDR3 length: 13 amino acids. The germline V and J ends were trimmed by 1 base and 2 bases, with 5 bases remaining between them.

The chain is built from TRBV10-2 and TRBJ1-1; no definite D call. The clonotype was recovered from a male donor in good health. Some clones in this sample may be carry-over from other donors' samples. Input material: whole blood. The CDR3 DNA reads TGCGCCAGCAGTGAGTTCAGTAACACTGAAGCTTTCTTT. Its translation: CASSEFSNTEAFF.